This T cell receptor (beta chain) comes out of a study of vaccination and CD4 T cells after COVID-19. Germline CDR1 is SGHVS and CDR2 is FQNEAQ. This CDR3 is built from 16 residues. The germline V and J ends were trimmed by 0 bases and 1 base, with 12 bases remaining between them. Treatment described: roughly 10-day PBMC culture with coronavirus spike peptide pools or control peptides (ViraFEST assay). Prior to the COVID-19 pandemic (2011-2018), the unexposed donor's CD4+ T cells were collected. This clonotype showed up just a few times. Its target is unknown. The assay that was used to sequence DNA from cultured CD4+ T cells was the Oncomine TCR Beta short-read assay. TCRdb redid the calling of the PCR reads with MiXCR, one entry per CDR3 protein. The data show approximately 7,100 distinct CDR3 sequences, with around 50% seen just once and less than 25% held by the top ten.

The sequence came from a human donor in good health. The chain is built from TRBV7-8 and TRBJ1-1, with D unclear. Sequencing used CD4+ T cells from blood, cultured in vitro. The CDR3 protein is CASSLAGWAGNTEAFF. Here the CDR3 DNA reads TGTGCCAGCAGCTTAGCGGGGTGGGCGGGGAACACTGAAGCTTTCTTT.